These 7 T cell receptor beta chains came from one sample sequenced in a study of chemoradiotherapy in HPV16-positive cancers (dated by TCRdb to between 2020 and 2023). Library creation used the immunoSEQ multiplex PCR assay. TCRdb re-hosts the immuneACCESS table, in-frame sequences only. Its copies lack some clones; in the studies checked, an unresolved V gene accounts for under half of them, and the cause for the rest is not known. The sample table records about 19,000 clones; about four fifths of these occur just once. Jointly, the top ten make up roughly 3.7% of the sample. The material was blood, obtained from a patient who underwent chemoradiotherapy. These receptors all come from a human donor with HPV-associated anogenital cancer.

This chain uses TRBV6-6 with TRBJ1-2; D is unresolved. This CDR3 spans 15 amino acids. Germline assignment: CDR1 MNHNY and CDR2 SVGAGI (reference sequence). Between the trimmed V and J ends, which lost 1 base and 8 bases, there was a span of 17 bases. CDR3 loop: CASSYYDRTLGGYTF. DNA for the CDR3: TGTGCCAGCAGTTACTACGACCGGACGCTCGGAGGCTACACCTTC.

The rearrangement links TRBV5-1 to TRBJ2-7; TRBD1 matches at 8 bases. Looked up from germline, CDR1 is SGHRS and CDR2 is YFSETQ. The CDR3 covers 13 residues. Unmatched junction bases numbered 4, after V lost 3 bases and J lost 5 bases. CDR3 loop: CASSWTGFDEQYF. The CDR3, as DNA: TGCGCCAGCAGCTGGACAGGGTTCGACGAGCAGTACTTC.

The table lists this clone with a few counts. Written as DNA, the CDR3 is TGTGCCAGCAGCCAAGTGGGCTCACAGGGCTCTGGAAACACCATATATTTT. It encodes CASSQVGSQGSGNTIYF. V is TRBV4-2 and J is TRBJ1-3; D is perhaps TRBD1 (6 bases). V lost 1 base and J lost 0, with 13 bases in between. CDR3 length equals 17 residues. In germline, CDR1 is LGHNA, CDR2 YNFKEQ.

The rearrangement uses TRBV10-3 and TRBJ1-1; D not certain. The V gene's germline CDR1 is ENHRY and CDR2 SYGVKD. Trimming took off 7 bases at V and 1 base at J, with 7 bases between the two ends. The CDR3 spans 12 residues. The CDR3 protein is CAIKPENTEAFF. In DNA form, the CDR3 reads TGTGCCATCAAGCCCGAGAACACTGAAGCTTTCTTT.

This clone was seen a single time. The chain has TRBV18 and TRBJ2-7, with D tentatively TRBD1 (5 bases). Trimming stripped 6 bases from V and 0 bases from J, with 15 bases between. This CDR3 spans 15 amino acids. The germline V gene encodes CDR1 KGHSH and CDR2 LQKENI. The CDR3: CASSQSQALSYEQYF. In nucleotides, the CDR3 is TGTGCCAGCTCCCAGTCACAGGCCCTCTCCTACGAGCAGTACTTC.

This chain uses TRBV19 with TRBJ1-1; the D is unclear. CDR3 length: 15 amino acids. Germline-derived CDR1 and CDR2 are LNHDA and SQIVND (reference sequence). The germline V and J ends were trimmed by 3 bases and 2 bases, with 13 bases remaining between them. As DNA, the CDR3 is TGTGCCAGTAGTATTGCCGTAACAGAAAACACTGAAGCTTTCTTT. It encodes CASSIAVTENTEAFF.

This chain links TRBV7-8 with TRBJ1-6; 7 bases agree with TRBD1. V was clipped by 8 bases and J by 8 bases; unmatched bases: 6. Germline-derived CDR1 and CDR2 are SGHVS and FQNEAQ. The CDR3 covers 13 residues. The chain's CDR3 is CASVGDSHSPLHF. CDR3 sequence (DNA): TGTGCCAGCGTCGGGGACAGTCATTCACCCCTCCACTTT.